Below, 29 T cell receptor beta chains from the same sample are listed, as sequenced in a study of T cells in Graves' hyperthyroidism and ophthalmopathy. Authors of the study amplified TCR beta CDR3 regions from RNA transcripts. The HTBI set primed first-round TCR CDR3 RT-PCR. TCRdb itself ran the multiplex PCR reads through MiXCR, one entry per CDR3 protein. This table has around 760,000 distinct CDR3 sequences, 35% appearing once. The sequenced material came from blood. The receptors shown here come from a woman aged 40 to 55 with Graves' hyperthyroidism.

J is TRBJ2-6 and V is TRBV20-1; no reliable D call. Germline-derived CDR1 and CDR2 are DFQATT and SNEGSKA (reference sequence). The CDR3 consists of 13 residues. Deletions cut 3 bases from V and 3 bases from J, with 6 bases between. CDR3 sequence reads: CSASTSGANVLTF. The CDR3 DNA follows: TGCAGTGCTAGTACCAGTGGGGCCAACGTCCTGACTTTC.

The table lists this clonotype with many counts. The CDR3 spells CSARYQNTEAFF. In nucleotides, the CDR3 is TGCAGTGCTAGATACCAGAACACTGAAGCTTTCTTT. This chain links TRBV20-1 with TRBJ1-1; D call uncertain. The CDR3 loop spans 12 amino acids. The V gene's germline CDR1 is DFQATT and CDR2 SNEGSKA (reference sequence). Between the trimmed V and J ends, which lost 2 bases and 1 base, there was a span of 5 bases.

This clonotype turned up a few times. This sequence joins TRBV19 and TRBJ1-2; 11 nucleotides match TRBD1. V trimming: 10 bases; J trimming: 2 bases; junction bases outside the gene matches: 24. The CDR3 runs to 20 residues. The V gene's germline CDR1 is LNHDA and CDR2 SQIVND (reference sequence). CDR3 amino acids: CATSQVGPRGQGAWNYGYTF. For the CDR3, the DNA is TGTGCCACCAGCCAAGTCGGCCCTCGAGGACAGGGGGCCTGGAACTATGGCTACACCTTC. Using reference TRBV19 and TRBJ1-2 for the parts outside the CDR3, the full variable domain is DGGITQSPKYLFRKEGQNVTLSCEQNLNHDAMYWYRQDPGQGLRLIYYSQIVNDFQKGDIAEGYSVSREKKESFPLTVTSAQKNPTAFYLCATSQVGPRGQGAWNYGYTFGSGTRLTVV.

This clonotype has a count of ten or more. The chain has TRBV12-3 or TRBV12-4 and TRBJ1-3, with D possibly matching TRBD1 (6 bases). CDR3 length equals 14 residues. V gave up 4 bases and J gave up 6 bases, with 13 bases separating them. CDR3 nucleotides: TGTGCCAGCAGTTCGCAGGGGCTGGCAAACACCATATATTTT. Protein product: CASSSQGLANTIYF.

This chain links TRBV7-2 with TRBJ1-5; D not resolved. CDR3 length: 12 amino acids. V gave up 6 bases and J gave up 6 bases, with 9 bases separating them. From germline, CDR1 is SGHTA and CDR2 FQGNSA. The CDR3 DNA is TGTGCCAGCAGTTGGGGTGTTCAGCCCCAGCATTTT. Translated, it gives CASSWGVQPQHF.

This clonotype was seen a handful of times. This rearrangement joins TRBV7-9 to TRBJ1-2, with D maybe TRBD1 (6 bases). The germline gives CDR1 SEHNR, CDR2 FQNEAQ (reference sequence). V lost 2 bases and J lost 7, with 11 bases in between. This CDR3 has 13 residues. CDR3 sequence: CASSLQGKSGYTF. DNA of the CDR3: TGTGCCAGCAGCTTACAGGGGAAATCTGGCTACACCTTC.

This clonotype was seen repeatedly, ten times or more. V usage is TRBV7-2 and J usage is TRBJ2-7, with 9 bases fitting TRBD1. Losses at the gene ends were 5 bases for V and 0 bases for J; bases not matched to a gene: 5. Germline V lookup: CDR1 SGHTA, CDR2 FQGNSA. The CDR3 is made up of 15 amino acids. The CDR3 sequence: CASSSRDRVSYEQYF. The CDR3 DNA reads TGTGCCAGCAGCAGCCGGGACAGGGTCTCCTACGAGCAGTACTTC.

The V gene is TRBV19, the J gene TRBJ2-5; 10 bases fit TRBD2. The CDR3 spans 17 residues. V dropped 6 bases and J dropped 1; count of bases not matched to a gene: 11. The V gene's germline CDR1 is LNHDA and CDR2 SQIVND (reference sequence). CDR3 DNA: TGTGCCAGTAGCCACGGGAAGTCTAGCGGGGGCCAAGAGACCCAGTACTTC. Residues: CASSHGKSSGGQETQYF. Complete variable domain (other parts from reference TRBV19 and TRBJ2-5): DGGITQSPKYLFRKEGQNVTLSCEQNLNHDAMYWYRQDPGQGLRLIYYSQIVNDFQKGDIAEGYSVSREKKESFPLTVTSAQKNPTAFYLCASSHGKSSGGQETQYFGPGTRLLVL.

This clonotype was observed a handful of times. The V and J genes are TRBV14 and TRBJ1-4; D uncertain. The germline V gene has CDR1 SGHDN and CDR2 FVKESK. V lost 0 bases to trimming and J lost 0 bases, with 5 bases between them. This CDR3 region has 15 residues. The DNA for the CDR3 is TGTGCCAGCAGCCAAGATACAGCAACTAATGAAAAACTGTTTTTT. It encodes CASSQDTATNEKLFF.

This clonotype appeared many times. V gene TRBV7-8 combines with J gene TRBJ2-2; D unclear. V dropped 5 bases and J dropped 7 bases, with 14 bases sitting between them. The CDR3 spans 14 residues. Germline V gene sequence: CDR1 SGHVS, CDR2 FQNEAQ. CDR3 coding DNA: TGTGCCAGCAGCCTTTTTTCCCTTCACGGGGAGCTGTTTTTT. Its protein is CASSLFSLHGELFF.

In this sample, this clonotype turned up once. A much larger clone is a single base away; this may be a read error. The chain combines TRBV12-3 or TRBV12-4 with TRBJ1-4, with D maybe TRBD1 (5 bases). Between the trimmed V and J ends, which lost 3 bases and 7 bases, there was a span of 12 bases. The CDR3 extends over 14 amino acids. The chain's CDR3 is CASSFSGRVEKLFF. CDR3 sequence (DNA): TGTGCCAGCAGTTTTTCCGGCAGGGTTGAAAAACTGTTTTTT.

V is TRBV10-3 and J is TRBJ2-2, with 8 bases lining up with TRBD1. The CDR3 runs 14 residues. Looked up from germline, CDR1 is ENHRY and CDR2 is SYGVKD. V shed 4 bases and J 7 bases; nucleotides not matched to a gene: 5. The CDR3 DNA sequence: TGTGCCATCAGTGTGGAGGACAGGGACGGGGAGCTGTTTTTT. Protein product: CAISVEDRDGELFF.

In this sample, this clonotype turned up many times. The genes are TRBV7-8 and TRBJ1-2; 7 bases map to TRBD1. Per the germline V gene, CDR1 is SGHVS and CDR2 is FQNEAQ. V was clipped by 3 bases and J by 6 bases; unmatched bases: 4. The CDR3 extends over 13 amino acids. The CDR3 sequence is CASSFRGLDGYTF. CDR3 DNA sequence: TGTGCCAGCAGCTTTAGGGGGCTAGATGGCTACACCTTC.

This clonotype was seen at least ten times. The gene calls are TRBV4-2 and TRBJ1-4; 8 bases match TRBD1. V trimming: 3 bases; J trimming: 6 bases; junction bases outside the gene matches: 6. This CDR3 spans 15 amino acids. The V gene's germline CDR1 is LGHNA and CDR2 YNFKEQ. The CDR3 DNA is TGTGCCAGCAGCCACTCCGGACAGGGAGATGAAAAACTGTTTTTT. Protein product: CASSHSGQGDEKLFF.

This clonotype has at least ten counts. The genes are TRBV6-6 and TRBJ1-6, with 9 nucleotides matching TRBD1. The CDR3 loop spans 14 amino acids. Per germline, CDR1 MNHNY and CDR2 SVGAGI (reference sequence). After removal of 6 bases from V and 10 bases from J, the junction contained 7 bases not matched to a gene. CDR3 DNA sequence: TGTGCCAGCAGGGGGGACAGGGCGAGGTCACCCCTCCACTTT. It translates to CASRGDRARSPLHF.

This clonotype was seen repeatedly, ten times or more. The rearrangement uses TRBV19 and TRBJ2-7; D is possibly TRBD2 (6 bases). V was clipped by 3 bases and J by 9 bases, with 12 bases between them. Germline CDR1 and CDR2: LNHDA and SQIVND (reference sequence). The CDR3 loop spans 12 amino acids. The CDR3 loop is CASSIGGSGQYF. The DNA for the CDR3 is TGTGCCAGTAGTATCGGAGGGTCCGGGCAGTACTTC.

In its sample, this clonotype was seen a few times. The chain has TRBV25-1 and TRBJ2-5, with D perhaps matching TRBD1 (6 bases). This CDR3 is built from 13 residues. V lost 8 bases to trimming and J lost 5 bases, with 15 bases between them. Germline loops: CDR1 MGHDK, CDR2 SYGVNS. This CDR3 is CASHSRGEETQYF. In DNA, the CDR3 is TGTGCCAGCCATTCCAGGGGTGAGGAGACCCAGTACTTC.

This clonotype came up many times. J is TRBJ2-7 and V is TRBV7-2; TRBD1 agrees at 7 bases. V was clipped by 3 bases and J by 0 bases; unmatched bases: 5. The germline V gene encodes CDR1 SGHTA and CDR2 FQGNSA. The CDR3 consists of 15 residues. The chain's CDR3 is CASSFGQESSYEQYF. CDR3 sequence (DNA): TGTGCCAGCAGCTTTGGACAGGAGAGCTCCTACGAGCAGTACTTC.

The genes are TRBV15 and TRBJ1-4; 9 bases line up with TRBD1. J gave up 8 bases and V 1 base, and 5 bases lay outside the gene matches. The CDR3 is made up of 15 amino acids. Germline lookup yields CDR1 LNHNV and CDR2 YYDKDF (reference sequence). The CDR3 region has the DNA TGTGCCACCAGCAGAGCGACAGGGGGGGACGAAAAACTGTTTTTT. Protein sequence: CATSRATGGDEKLFF.

There are a few counts of this clonotype. J is TRBJ1-5 and V is TRBV7-2; D is possibly TRBD1 (5 bases). This CDR3 contains 14 residues. Germline V gene sequence: CDR1 SGHTA, CDR2 FQGNSA. Trimming pared 5 bases from V and 11 bases from J, leaving 19 bases between. CDR3 in DNA: TGTGCCAGCAGCCGAAAAACCGAGGGGCTGGCCCAGCATTTT. It specifies CASSRKTEGLAQHF. The full variable domain, completed using reference TRBV7-2 and TRBJ1-5, is GAGVSQSPSNKVTEKGKDVELRCDPISGHTALYWYRQSLGQGLEFLIYFQGNSAPDKSGLPSDRFSAERTGGSVSTLTIQRTQQEDSAVYLCASSRKTEGLAQHFGDGTRLSIL.

The chain employs TRBV11-2 and TRBJ1-1; a weak D match, TRBD1 (5 bases). V lost 4 bases and J lost 3, with 12 bases in between. This CDR3 has 14 amino acids. Germline V gene lookup returns CDR1 SGHAT and CDR2 FQNNGV. CDR3 residues: CASSSLTRDTEAFF. CDR3 DNA: TGTGCCAGCAGCTCCCTTACCAGGGACACTGAAGCTTTCTTT.

The CDR3 loop reads CSARTGQENTEAFF. The CDR3 nucleotides are TGCAGTGCTCGGACCGGACAGGAGAACACTGAAGCTTTCTTT. This rearrangement joins TRBV20-1 to TRBJ1-1; TRBD1 matches at 7 bases. The CDR3 is 14 amino acids. Germline CDR1 is DFQATT and CDR2 is SNEGSKA (reference sequence). J was trimmed by 1 base and V by 5 bases; bases with no gene match: 7.

Comment on this clonotype: This may be a read error, as it is one base from a much larger clone. V is TRBV7-4 and J is TRBJ1-4, with unresolved D. From germline, CDR1 is SGHVT and CDR2 SQSDAQ. The CDR3 contains 13 residues. DNA for the CDR3: TGTGCCTGCAGCTTATTCGGGAATGAAAAACTGTTTTTT. As protein: CACSLFGNEKLFF. The whole variable domain, remainder taken from reference TRBV7-4 and TRBJ1-4, is GAGVSQSPRYKVAKRGRDVALRCDSISGHVTLYWYRQTLGQGSEVLTYSQSDAQRDKSGRPSGRFSAERPERSVSTLKIQRTEQGDSAVYLCACSLFGNEKLFFGSGTQLSVL.

This clonotype was seen repeatedly, ten times or more. This chain links TRBV7-2 with TRBJ2-7; perhaps TRBD1 as D (6 bases). CDR1 and CDR2 (germline): SGHTA, FQGNSA. This CDR3 is built from 14 residues. V was pared by 7 bases and J by 7 bases, with 20 bases between. The CDR3 loop is CASNIPLQGPEQYF. In DNA, the CDR3 is TGTGCCAGCAACATTCCGCTCCAGGGGCCTGAGCAGTACTTC. Full variable domain (missing parts from reference TRBV7-2 and TRBJ2-7): GAGVSQSPSNKVTEKGKDVELRCDPISGHTALYWYRQSLGQGLEFLIYFQGNSAPDKSGLPSDRFSAERTGGSVSTLTIQRTQQEDSAVYLCASNIPLQGPEQYFGPGTRLTVT.

This clonotype was detected many times. The chain is built from TRBV3-1 and TRBJ1-2; no clear D gene. With 1 base removed from V and 3 bases from J, the gap between germline ends came to 9 bases. The CDR3 consists of 14 residues. CDR1 LGHDT and CDR2 YNNKEL come from the germline V gene (reference sequence). In DNA, the CDR3 is TGTGCCAGCAGCCAAGGGGTCCGAGACTATGGCTACACCTTC. Translating it yields CASSQGVRDYGYTF.

The V call is TRBV7-2, the J call TRBJ2-7; 8 bases are shared with TRBD2. Germline V gives CDR1 SGHTA, CDR2 FQGNSA. V was pared by 5 bases and J by 3 bases, with 9 bases of the junction left unmatched. The CDR3 extends over 15 amino acids. In DNA form, the CDR3 reads TGTGCCAGCAGCCTCGGAGGTGCGGGGGGCTACGAGCAGTACTTC. This translates into CASSLGGAGGYEQYF.

The J gene is TRBJ2-7, the V gene TRBV10-3; TRBD1 aligns across 9 bases. Germline assignment: CDR1 ENHRY and CDR2 SYGVKD. Trimming removed 2 bases from V and 5 bases from J; junction bases left unmatched: 10. CDR3 length: 16 amino acids. The CDR3 bases are TGTGCCATCAGTGAGAAAGGGGACAGGGAGGGGGACGAGCAGTACTTC. Translation gives CAISEKGDREGDEQYF.

This rearrangement joins TRBV5-4 to TRBJ2-7; D unresolved. The CDR3 consists of 14 residues. Between the trimmed V and J ends, which lost 1 base and 0 bases, there was a span of 8 bases. The germline V gene encodes CDR1 SGHNT and CDR2 YYREEE (reference sequence). CDR3 nucleotides: TGTGCCAGCAGCTTGCTGAAGAGCTCCTACGAGCAGTACTTC. Amino acid sequence: CASSLLKSSYEQYF. The full variable domain, rest sourced from reference TRBV5-4 and TRBJ2-7, is ETGVTQSPTHLIKTRGQQVTLRCSSQSGHNTVSWYQQALGQGPQFIFQYYREEENGRGNFPPRFSGLQFPNYSSELNVNALELDDSALYLCASSLLKSSYEQYFGPGTRLTVT.

Points on this clonotype: A read error may explain this, as a much larger clone is one base away. The J gene is TRBJ2-7, the V gene TRBV12-3 or TRBV12-4, with D perhaps matching TRBD1 or TRBD2 (5 bases each). This CDR3 is built from 13 residues. As DNA, the CDR3 is TGTGCCAGCAGCCCCGGGACGCCCTCCGAGCAGTGCTTC. Its translation: CASSPGTPSEQCF.